The entry below describes one T cell receptor (beta chain). This sample stems from a study of blood T cell repertoires in COVID-19. Study summary: The United States, Italy and Spain provided the acute and convalescent COVID-19 samples. T cells, B-cell-depleted T cells, or PBMCs provided the cDNA or gDNA that served as material.

Authors' data handling: Reference gene primers were amplified, and this amplification served to estimate nucleated cell counts. The method was immunoSEQ multiplex PCR; TCRdb's version includes in-frame clones alone and lacks a portion of them. The V and J calls and clone size were taken over from that table, and D and trimming were inferred from the DNA. Here the sample spans 100,000 or so clones, roughly nine tenths being singletons. CDR1 and CDR2 (germline): SGHRS, YFSETQ. This CDR3 has 15 amino acids. Trimming removed 7 bases from V and 1 base from J; junction bases left unmatched: 8. Source material: peripheral blood. This sequence joins TRBV5-1 and TRBJ1-1, with 9 positions matching TRBD1. The receptor was isolated from a man aged 45-65 years with acute or convalescent COVID-19. In DNA, the CDR3 is TGCGCCAGCCAGGGACAGGGAAGAGGGAACACTGAAGCTTTCTTT. Translating it yields CASQGQGRGNTEAFF. Filled out from reference TRBV5-1 and TRBJ1-1, the complete variable domain reads KAGVTQTPRYLIKTRGQQVTLSCSPISGHRSVSWYQQTPGQGLQFLFEYFSETQRNKGNFPGRFSGRQFSNSRSEMNVSTLELGDSALYLCASQGQGRGNTEAFFGQGTRLTVV.